The sequence of this T cell receptor (beta chain) was determined in a study of CD8 T cells in Susac syndrome. General study points: The study conceded that its TCR sequencing and HLA analysis involved relatively few individuals.

In the case of this clonotype: Its antigen is not identified.

V was clipped by 5 bases and J by 4 bases; unmatched bases: 10. This CDR3 has 15 residues. CDR1 is SGHTA, CDR2 FQGNSA, per germline. TCR beta was sequenced from blood CD8+ and CD4+ T cells. The CD8+ and CD4+ T cells were isolated magnetically using a negative isolation approach, whereas the TEMRA cells were enriched by FACS. With random hexamers, roughly 0.45 to 1 ug RNA was reverse transcribed. The amplification used immunoSEQ multiplex PCR on TCR beta CDR3; it spanned 54 Vbeta and 13 Jbeta. TCRdb fed the immunoSEQ multiplex PCR reads into MiXCR, producing one record per CDR3 protein. The sample contains around 160,000 distinct CDR3 sequences, 93% of which appear only once.

The sample comprised CD4+ T cells from PBMCs. The receptor comes from a human donor in good health. This sequence joins TRBV7-2 and TRBJ1-1; 7 bases fit TRBD1. CDR3: CASSRLRQGGTEAFF. In nucleotides, the CDR3 is TGTGCCAGCAGCCGACTCAGACAGGGTGGCACTGAAGCTTTCTTT.